A single sample gave rise to the 23 T cell receptor beta chains below, sequenced in a study of cytomegalovirus exposure and HLA in healthy donors. A multiplex PCR was run with 60 Vbeta primers and 13 Jbeta primers. Using immunoSEQ multiplex PCR, the repertoire was profiled, and TCRdb retains in-frame clones only, with some absent. Of 70,000 to 90,000 clones detected, roughly 75% appear once; the ten largest clones hold around 2%. Sequencing was done on a sample of PBMCs. Source of these receptors: a man aged 35 to 55 in good health and CMV-seronegative.

The chain joins TRBV6-1 to TRBJ2-1, with D possibly being TRBD2 (6 bases). CDR3 length: 15 amino acids. The V end was cut by 6 bases, the J end by 6 bases, with 18 bases between. The germline V gene encodes CDR1 MNHNS and CDR2 SASEGT. CDR3 DNA: TGTGCCAGCAGCCCGCCGGGACTCCCGCCCAATGAGCAGTTCTTC. Translated: CASSPPGLPPNEQFF.

V is TRBV29-1 and J is TRBJ1-2; no firm D call. Trimming took off 4 bases at V and 4 bases at J, with 7 bases between the two ends. Per germline, CDR1 SQVTM and CDR2 ANQGSEA. This CDR3 region has 11 residues. Written as DNA, the CDR3 is TGCAGCGTTGGGGAGGGCTATGGCTACACCTTC. This encodes CSVGEGYGYTF.

In its sample, this clone was seen a few times. This chain joins TRBV2 and TRBJ1-1, with D maybe TRBD1 (6 bases). Germline CDR1 is SNHLY and CDR2 is FYNNEI. V dropped 6 bases and J dropped 0 bases, with 14 bases sitting between them. CDR3 length: 15 amino acids. The CDR3 DNA is TGTGCCAGCAGGAAGGACAGAGGCATGAACACTGAAGCTTTCTTT. Translating it yields CASRKDRGMNTEAFF. Based on the CDR3 plus reference TRBV2 and TRBJ1-1, the full variable domain is EPEVTQTPSHQVTQMGQEVILRCVPISNHLYFYWYRQILGQKVEFLVSFYNNEISEKSEIFDDQFSVERPDGSNFTLKIRSTKLEDSAMYFCASRKDRGMNTEAFFGQGTRLTVV.

The chain employs TRBV5-1 and TRBJ1-2; 7 bases are a match to TRBD1. V lost 3 bases and J lost 4; bases outside the gene matches: 6. Germline CDR1 reads SGHRS; CDR2 reads YFSETQ. This CDR3 comprises 14 residues. Here the CDR3 DNA reads TGCGCCAGCAGCTCTACAGGGGTGGGCTATGGCTACACCTTC. Protein: CASSSTGVGYGYTF.

The J gene is TRBJ2-7, the V gene TRBV25-1; unclear D gene. Per the germline V gene, CDR1 is MGHDK and CDR2 is SYGVNS. V was clipped by 4 bases and J by 4 bases, with 11 bases between them. The CDR3 is 13 residues long. The CDR3 DNA follows: TGTGCCAGCAGTGGAGTAGGAGTATACGAGCAGTACTTC. As protein: CASSGVGVYEQYF.

CDR3 in amino acids: CASSDSAGPGNTIYF. The DNA of the CDR3 is TGTGCCAGCAGTGACTCGGCGGGACCTGGAAACACCATATATTTT. The V gene is TRBV2, the J gene TRBJ1-3; the D gene is possibly TRBD1 (5 bases). The CDR3 length is 15 residues. Germline CDR1 and CDR2: SNHLY and FYNNEI. V was shortened by 3 bases and J by 2 bases, with 11 bases between the two germline ends. Full variable domain (outside the CDR3, taken from reference TRBV2 and TRBJ1-3): EPEVTQTPSHQVTQMGQEVILRCVPISNHLYFYWYRQILGQKVEFLVSFYNNEISEKSEIFDDQFSVERPDGSNFTLKIRSTKLEDSAMYFCASSDSAGPGNTIYFGEGSWLTVV.

In its sample, this clone was seen a few times. The CDR3 spells CASSLVSIAEQYF. The CDR3 DNA sequence: TGTGCCAGCAGCTTAGTGTCGATAGCCGAGCAGTACTTC. The chain employs TRBV7-2 and TRBJ2-7; the D is unclear. Per germline, CDR1 SGHTA and CDR2 FQGNSA. The CDR3 runs to 13 residues. Trimming cost V 1 base and J 6 bases, with 10 bases left between them.

V usage is TRBV30 and J usage is TRBJ2-2; 7 bases agree with TRBD2. This CDR3 is 14 amino acids long. Per germline, CDR1 GTSNPN and CDR2 SVGIG (reference sequence). With 3 bases clipped from V and 5 bases from J, the junction kept 6 bases outside the gene matches. DNA of the CDR3: TGTGCCTGGAGCTGGGCTAGCGGAACCGGGGAGCTGTTTTTT. Protein product: CAWSWASGTGELFF.

This sequence joins TRBV11-3 and TRBJ2-5, with a weak D call TRBD1 (6 bases). The CDR3 is 15 residues long. Deletions cut 5 bases from V and 4 bases from J, with 17 bases between. Germline loops: CDR1 SGHNT, CDR2 YENEEA. The CDR3, as DNA: TGTGCCAGCAGCCCGAGGGGACACCCCCGAGAGACCCAGTACTTC. Amino acids: CASSPRGHPRETQYF.

A few counts support this clone. The CDR3 DNA reads TGTGCCAGCAGCATGACAGGGAACACTGAAGCTTTCTTT. This sequence encodes CASSMTGNTEAFF. The genes are TRBV7-9 and TRBJ1-1, with TRBD1 as a possible D gene (6 bases). The CDR3 contains 13 residues. V was cut by 5 bases and J by 1 base, with 8 bases left in between. Germline CDR1 and CDR2: SEHNR and FQNEAQ (reference sequence).

CDR3 region: CASSGGTANMNTEAFF. For the CDR3, the DNA is TGTGCCAGCAGCGGGGGGACAGCGAATATGAACACTGAAGCTTTCTTT. This chain uses TRBV9 with TRBJ1-1, with 7 bases aligning to TRBD1. Germline CDR1 and CDR2: SGDLS and YYNGEE. The CDR3 consists of 16 residues. Trimming removed 3 bases from V and 0 bases from J; junction bases left unmatched: 8.

The chain links TRBV5-1 to TRBJ1-5, with D possibly matching TRBD1 (5 bases). Trimming removed 0 bases from V and 4 bases from J, with 11 bases in between. CDR3 length: 15 residues. Per germline, CDR1 SGHRS and CDR2 YFSETQ. The CDR3 loop reads CASSLDGTANQPQHF. The CDR3 coding sequence is TGCGCCAGCAGCTTGGACGGGACTGCGAATCAGCCCCAGCATTTT.

The chain uses TRBV5-1 and TRBJ2-1; 9 nucleotides align to TRBD2. V lost 4 bases to trimming and J lost 4 bases; unmatched junction nucleotides: 9. This CDR3 has 16 amino acids. CDR1 is SGHRS, CDR2 YFSETQ, per germline. In DNA form, the CDR3 reads TGCGCCAGCAGCACCGGGACTAGCAGCTATTACAATGAGCAGTTCTTC. Its protein is CASSTGTSSYYNEQFF.

A remark on this clone: This CDR3 is also generated by other DNA sequences in the sample. The chain carries TRBV28 and TRBJ1-3, with D uncertain. The length of the CDR3 is 15 residues. V lost 2 bases to trimming and J lost 2 bases, with 10 bases between them. Germline CDR1 reads MDHEN; CDR2 reads SYDVKM. CDR3 in amino acids: CASSLPRETGNTIYF. In DNA, the CDR3 is TGTGCCAGCAGTTTACCTAGGGAGACTGGAAACACCATATATTTT.

The gene calls are TRBV9 and TRBJ2-7, with D hard to call. Germline V gene lookup returns CDR1 SGDLS and CDR2 YYNGEE. V was pared by 0 bases and J by 4 bases, with 8 bases between. This CDR3 has 13 amino acids. The chain's CDR3 is CASSVANTYEQYF. CDR3 sequence (DNA): TGTGCCAGCAGCGTAGCAAACACATACGAGCAGTACTTC.

The rearrangement joins TRBV5-8 to TRBJ2-5, with 14 bases that match TRBD2. Per germline, CDR1 SGHTS and CDR2 YDEGEE. The CDR3 contains 15 residues. Trimming at V came to 4 bases and at J to 3 bases, leaving 2 bases not matched to a gene. CDR3 in DNA: TGTGCCAGCAGCCCGGGACTAGCGGGGGAAGAGACCCAGTACTTC. It encodes CASSPGLAGEETQYF.

The chain links TRBV6-1 to TRBJ1-2; D may be TRBD1 (5 bases). Germline loops: CDR1 MNHNS, CDR2 SASEGT. The CDR3 covers 14 residues. V was cut by 8 bases and J by 2 bases, with 15 bases left in between. The CDR3 region is CASGRALPNYGYTF. The CDR3 nucleotides read TGTGCCAGCGGCAGGGCCCTTCCGAACTATGGCTACACCTTC.

Points on this clone: A read error is possible here, since a much larger clone lies one base away. The CDR3 sequence is CASSWDRQETQYF. The CDR3 bases are TGTGCCAGCAGTTGGGACAGGCAAGAGACCCAGTACTTC. The chain combines TRBV6-9 with TRBJ2-5; 8 nucleotides line up with TRBD1. This CDR3 has 13 amino acids. CDR1 MNHGY and CDR2 SVAAGI come from the germline V gene. Trimming cost V 4 bases and J 2 bases; bases outside gene matches: 0.

The chain employs TRBV12-2 and TRBJ2-7; TRBD1 reflects the table's D call only, with no check against the DNA. TRBV12-2 is deemed a pseudogene. The CDR3 contains 16 residues. CDR3 sequence: CASRLEVRDNLYEQYF. Here the CDR3 DNA reads TGTGCAAGTCGCTTAGAAGTCCGGGACAACCTATACGAGCAGTACTTC.

The sample holds a few counts of this clone. The V gene is TRBV5-6, the J gene TRBJ1-2; D is uncertain. Between the trimmed V and J ends, which lost 4 bases and 4 bases, there was a span of 11 bases. Germline V gene lookup returns CDR1 SGHDT and CDR2 YYEEEE. The CDR3 length is 13 residues. The CDR3 DNA reads as TGTGCCAGCAGCCCCGACTCCTCCTATGGCTACACCTTC. Translated: CASSPDSSYGYTF.

This clone was found a few times. V gene TRBV7-8 combines with J gene TRBJ1-1; D is ambiguous. This CDR3 is built from 16 residues. V shed 4 bases and J shed 5 bases, with 20 bases lying between them. Germline loops: CDR1 SGHVS, CDR2 FQNEAQ. In nucleotides, the CDR3 is TGTGCCAGCAGCTCTAGGTTTTCTCAAGGTAGGACTGAAGCTTTCTTT. Its translation: CASSSRFSQGRTEAFF.

This clone was counted a single time. This chain connects TRBV5-4 to TRBJ2-2; 8 bases are a match to TRBD2. V shed 4 bases, J shed 2 bases, and the junction held 1 base outside the gene matches. CDR1 is SGHNT, CDR2 YYREEE, per germline (reference sequence). There are 14 residues in the CDR3. DNA of the CDR3: TGTGCCAGCAGCATAGCGGGAAACACCGGGGAGCTGTTTTTT. It codes for CASSIAGNTGELFF. The complete variable domain, with remaining parts taken from reference TRBV5-4 and TRBJ2-2, reads ETGVTQSPTHLIKTRGQQVTLRCSSQSGHNTVSWYQQALGQGPQFIFQYYREEENGRGNFPPRFSGLQFPNYSSELNVNALELDDSALYLCASSIAGNTGELFFGEGSRLTVL.

The CDR3 bases are TGTGCCAGCAGTTTGGGCAGCGGTTACCATCAGCCCCAGCATTTT. It encodes CASSLGSGYHQPQHF. The V and J genes are TRBV27 and TRBJ1-5; D unclear. The CDR3 extends over 15 amino acids. CDR1 and CDR2 (germline): MNHEY, SMNVEV (reference sequence). The ends were cut back, 3 bases at V and 5 bases at J, with 14 bases in the middle.